Sequencing of this T cell receptor (beta chain) was carried out in a study of shared T cell receptors in the human thymus. Sequencing was performed with immunoSEQ multiplex PCR; in TCRdb, only in-frame clones are kept and a portion is missing. The data contain 720,000 or so clones, approximately 85% of them seen just once; the ten biggest clones take up 0.008% to 0.011%. CDR3 length: 17 amino acids. Germline CDR1 SGHDT, CDR2 YYEEEE. V was clipped by 1 base and J by 1 base, with 17 bases between them. These data were likewise used in another study, on human thymus T cells.

This receptor was taken from a girl under two years old with a congenital heart defect. What was sequenced was thymocytes. The gene calls are TRBV5-6 and TRBJ1-1; possible D gene TRBD1, 6 bases. As DNA, the CDR3 is TGTGCCAGCAGCTTGCGGGTGTTTGGGGGCCGGAACACTGAAGCTTTCTTT. Protein product: CASSLRVFGGRNTEAFF.